This T cell receptor (beta chain) came from a study of T cells of healthy individuals (dated by TCRdb to 2016 to 2018). This clonotype was detected ten times or more. Its specific antigen is unknown. There are no base qualities to consult, and no much larger clone falls within one base. The CDR3 measures 16 amino acids from cysteine to phenylalanine. Only the CDR3 part of the read is kept: 48 bases, read in frame from the first base. Reading the germline V gene gives CDR1 SGHDN and CDR2 FVKESK. V and J lose 4 bases and 0 bases, and a span of 10 bases separates them. Library prep was done by 5' RACE. The instrument given in TCRdb is Illumina MiSeq. TCRdb redid the processing of the public reads, applying fastp at Q25 and MiXCR, and retained in-frame beta chains. Each record represents a unique CDR3 protein, reported with the most common genes and DNA among its rows. The sample table records around 80,000 distinct CDR3 sequences; more than 4.5% of these occur just once. The top ten constitute around 7.6% of the sample.

The chain was built from TRBV14 and TRBJ2-6, with the identity of the D gene unclear. The sequence was collected from a female donor in good health. The nucleotide sequence reads TGTGCCAGCAGCCCCCACGTCAACTCTGGGGCCAACGTCCTGACTTTC. Translation gives CASSPHVNSGANVLTF. This CDR3, with the reference TRBV14 and TRBJ2-6 proteins standing in past its ends, gives the full variable domain EAGVTQFPSHSVIEKGQTVTLRCDPISGHDNLYWYRRVMGKEIKFLLHFVKESKQDESGMPNNRFLAERTGGTYSTLKVQPAELEDSGVYFCASSPHVNSGANVLTFGAGSRLTVL.